These 31 T cell receptor beta chains came from one sample sequenced in a study of CD8 T cells in ankylosing spondylitis. Study findings and constraints: What seemed typical of ankylosing spondylitis blood was a TCR beta motif built from under 10 highly homologous variants.

These receptors' targets are unknown. TCRdb reprocessed the 5' RACE reads via MiXCR and lists one record per CDR3 protein. Found here are 700,000 to 850,000 distinct CDR3 sequences, around 11% of them singletons; the top ten hold 0.45% to 0.6%. Sequencing was carried out using blood, either unsorted or a sorted T cell fraction (not recorded which). These receptor sequences come from a male donor with ankylosing spondylitis.

This clonotype was detected ten times or more. The chain employs TRBV12-3 or TRBV12-4 and TRBJ1-1; 9 positions agree with TRBD1. The CDR3 consists of 14 residues. V lost 5 bases, J lost 6 bases, and 7 bases stayed unmatched. CDR3 nucleotide sequence: TGTGCCAGCAGTCCAGGACAGGGGAGAGCTGAAGCTTTCTTT. Its translation is CASSPGQGRAEAFF.

The V call is TRBV7-3, the J call TRBJ2-1, with TRBD1 identical over 7 bases. CDR1 is SGHTA and CDR2 is FQGTGA in the germline V gene. V was pared by 5 bases and J by 10 bases, with 11 bases of the junction left unmatched. CDR3 length: 14 amino acids. The chain's CDR3 is CASSAVGTAREQFF. The CDR3 coding sequence is TGTGCCAGCAGCGCCGTAGGGACAGCAAGAGAGCAGTTCTTC.

The V and J genes are TRBV29-1 and TRBJ2-1; D unresolved. Trimming cost V 0 bases and J 3 bases, with 9 bases left between them. Germline CDR1 is SQVTM and CDR2 is ANQGSEA. The CDR3 has 14 residues. CDR3 region: CSVEDWKGYNEQFF. The CDR3 nucleotides read TGCAGCGTTGAAGACTGGAAGGGCTACAATGAGCAGTTCTTC.

In this sample, this clonotype turned up a few times. The chain has TRBV7-2 and TRBJ2-1; weak D call: TRBD2 (5 bases). The CDR3 runs to 11 residues. The germline V gene encodes CDR1 SGHTA and CDR2 FQGNSA. Trimming left V 3 bases short and J 11 bases short, with 8 bases between. The CDR3 coding sequence is TGTGCCAGCAGCTTCGGGAACCAGCAGTTCTTC. It translates to CASSFGNQQFF.

As regards this clonotype: A read error may be the cause here, since a much bigger clone is one base away. This chain connects TRBV20-1 to TRBJ2-2; D call uncertain. Per germline, CDR1 DFQATT and CDR2 SNEGSKA (reference sequence). The CDR3 has 16 amino acids. The DNA for the CDR3 is TGCAGTGCTAGAGATCTCCGAATATCGAACGCCGGGGAGCTGTTTTTT. Translated, it gives CSARDLRISNAGELFF.

V is TRBV2 and J is TRBJ2-7, with D tentatively TRBD1 or TRBD2 (6 bases each). Germline values: CDR1 SNHLY, CDR2 FYNNEI. The CDR3 is made up of 14 amino acids. V was shortened by 7 bases and J by 0 bases, with 13 bases between the two germline ends. CDR3 in DNA: TGTGCCAGCAACAGGGACTGGACCTCCTACGAGCAGTACTTC. The encoded protein is CASNRDWTSYEQYF.

The table lists this clonotype with a few counts. The chain carries TRBV10-3 and TRBJ1-3; no clear D gene. Germline V gene lookup returns CDR1 ENHRY and CDR2 SYGVKD. The length of the CDR3 is 14 residues. V gave up 5 bases and J gave up 0 bases, with 8 bases separating them. CDR3 DNA sequence: TGTGCCATCAGTACCGTCGGCTCTGGAAACACCATATATTTT. It yields the protein CAISTVGSGNTIYF.

V is TRBV7-6 and J is TRBJ2-7; 11 bases are a match to TRBD1. This CDR3 contains 15 residues. Germline CDR1 is SGHVS and CDR2 is FNYEAQ. V was pared by 4 bases and J by 3 bases, with 5 bases of the junction left unmatched. The CDR3 nucleotides are TGTGCCAGCAGCTCCTACGGGACAGGGGGCTACGAGCAGTACTTC. This gives the protein CASSSYGTGGYEQYF. Together with reference TRBV7-6 and TRBJ2-7, the CDR3 gives the full variable domain: GAGVSQSPRYKVTKRGQDVALRCDPISGHVSLYWYRQALGQGPEFLTYFNYEAQQDKSGLPNDRFSAERPEGSISTLTIQRTEQRDSAMYRCASSSYGTGGYEQYFGPGTRLTVT.

This clonotype was counted only a few times. The chain is built from TRBV5-1 and TRBJ1-1, with 8 bases fitting TRBD1. This CDR3 contains 14 residues. Germline-derived CDR1 and CDR2 are SGHRS and YFSETQ. Trimming cost V 4 bases and J 4 bases; bases outside gene matches: 6. The CDR3 is CASSVTGDGTEAFF. The CDR3 nucleotides read TGCGCCAGCAGCGTGACAGGGGACGGCACTGAAGCTTTCTTT.

V and J are TRBV7-6 and TRBJ1-6; no clear D. The CDR3 consists of 15 residues. V was trimmed by 1 base and J by 6 bases, leaving 10 bases between them. Looked up from germline, CDR1 is SGHVS and CDR2 is FNYEAQ. CDR3 sequence: CASSLVGNFNSPLHF. The CDR3, as DNA: TGTGCCAGCAGCTTAGTGGGGAACTTTAATTCACCCCTCCACTTT.

This clonotype was seen only a few times. This chain joins TRBV7-8 and TRBJ2-6, with 8 bases matching TRBD1. The CDR3 is 17 residues long. The V segment lost 5 bases and the J segment 0 bases; nucleotides outside the gene matches: 6. CDR1 and CDR2 from the germline V gene are SGHVS and FQNEAQ. The CDR3 sequence is CASSHRDRISGANVLTF. In DNA form, the CDR3 reads TGTGCCAGCAGCCATCGGGACAGGATCTCTGGGGCCAACGTCCTGACTTTC.

The chain couples TRBV10-3 to TRBJ1-3; 7 nucleotides line up with TRBD1. There are 14 residues in the CDR3. CDR1 is ENHRY, CDR2 SYGVKD, per germline. J was trimmed by 6 bases and V by 6 bases; bases with no gene match: 8. CDR3 region: CAISRQGGENTIYF. For the CDR3, the DNA is TGTGCCATCAGCCGACAGGGAGGCGAAAACACCATATATTTT.

The chain couples TRBV2 to TRBJ1-5, with a weak D call TRBD1 (5 bases). This CDR3 contains 14 residues. V lost 10 bases and J 6 bases, leaving 19 bases between the germline ends. The germline V gene encodes CDR1 SNHLY and CDR2 FYNNEI. Here the CDR3 DNA reads TGTGCCACCGCTATGGGACGATTAGGTCAGCCCCAGCATTTT. Translation gives CATAMGRLGQPQHF.

The V and J genes are TRBV5-1 and TRBJ2-2; TRBD1 agrees at 9 bases. V lost 1 base, J lost 1 base, and 11 bases stayed unmatched. This CDR3 spans 19 amino acids. CDR1 SGHRS and CDR2 YFSETQ come from the germline V gene. CDR3 bases: TGCGCCAGCAGCTTGTTCGGCGGACAGGGGAATTGGAACACCGGGGAGCTGTTTTTT. Protein: CASSLFGGQGNWNTGELFF.

The rearrangement uses TRBV6-2 or TRBV6-3 and TRBJ2-5; D ambiguous. The CDR3 totals 15 residues. V lost 3 bases, J lost 3 bases, and 14 bases lay in between. CDR1 and CDR2 from the germline V gene are MNHEY and SVGEGT. CDR3 protein: CASSYPIDRKETQYF. In nucleotides, the CDR3 is TGTGCCAGCAGTTATCCCATAGACCGTAAAGAGACCCAGTACTTC.

This chain joins TRBV15 and TRBJ2-3; TRBD2 might be the D (5 bases). V gave up 0 bases and J gave up 4 bases, with 11 bases separating them. Germline V gene data show CDR1 as LNHNV and CDR2 as YYDKDF (reference sequence). The CDR3 sequence is 15 residues long. The CDR3 reads CATSRDRRAADTQYF. CDR3 sequence (DNA): TGTGCCACCAGCAGAGATCGTCGAGCGGCAGATACGCAGTATTTT. Drawing the rest from reference TRBV15 and TRBJ2-3, the complete variable domain is DAMVIQNPRYQVTQFGKPVTLSCSQTLNHNVMYWYQQKSSQAPKLLFHYYDKDFNNEADTPDNFQSRRPNTSFCFLDIRSPGLGDTAMYLCATSRDRRAADTQYFGPGTRLTVL.

This clonotype was found many times. J is TRBJ2-1 and V is TRBV20-1; D is perhaps TRBD2 (7 bases). CDR3 length: 12 amino acids. Germline values: CDR1 DFQATT, CDR2 SNEGSKA (reference sequence). Trimming cost V 7 bases and J 8 bases, with 15 bases left between them. In nucleotides, the CDR3 is TGCAGTGTCCAGAGGGGGGGGTATGAGCAGTTCTTC. This gives the protein CSVQRGGYEQFF.

The rearrangement joins TRBV20-1 to TRBJ1-2; D remains ambiguous. Germline V gene sequence: CDR1 DFQATT, CDR2 SNEGSKA (reference sequence). The V end lost 0 bases, the J end lost 7 bases, and 12 bases lay between the germline ends. The CDR3 has 13 amino acids. CDR3 region: CSARDHSQLGYTF. In nucleotides, the CDR3 is TGCAGTGCTAGAGACCATTCCCAACTTGGCTACACCTTC.

This clonotype occurred many times. This chain links TRBV20-1 with TRBJ2-3; 8 nucleotides line up with TRBD2. Per germline, CDR1 DFQATT and CDR2 SNEGSKA (reference sequence). V was pared by 7 bases and J by 1 base, with 7 bases of the junction left unmatched. The length of the CDR3 is 14 residues. CDR3 region: CSGVNGRGTDTQYF. CDR3 bases: TGCAGTGGCGTCAACGGGAGGGGCACAGATACGCAGTATTTT.

This clonotype was observed a handful of times. V usage is TRBV7-6 and J usage is TRBJ1-4; unclear D gene. The germline V gene encodes CDR1 SGHVS and CDR2 FNYEAQ. The CDR3 consists of 14 residues. V lost 5 bases and J 4 bases, leaving 11 bases between the germline ends. CDR3 sequence (DNA): TGTGCCAGCAGCCCGGACGGACTTAATGAAAAACTGTTTTTT. Its translation is CASSPDGLNEKLFF. Complete variable domain (other parts from reference TRBV7-6 and TRBJ1-4): GAGVSQSPRYKVTKRGQDVALRCDPISGHVSLYWYRQALGQGPEFLTYFNYEAQQDKSGLPNDRFSAERPEGSISTLTIQRTEQRDSAMYRCASSPDGLNEKLFFGSGTQLSVL.

The chain combines TRBV11-3 with TRBJ2-1; the D call may be TRBD1 or TRBD2 (5 bases each). This CDR3 has 16 residues. The V end was cut by 5 bases, the J end by 7 bases, with 21 bases between. The germline V gene has CDR1 SGHNT and CDR2 YENEEA. The chain's CDR3 is CASSPRVGAGVNEQFF. CDR3 nucleotides: TGTGCCAGCAGCCCAAGGGTCGGGGCGGGTGTAAATGAGCAGTTCTTC. The variable domain in full, completed from reference TRBV11-3 and TRBJ2-1, reads EAGVVQSPRYKIIEKKQPVAFWCNPISGHNTLYWYLQNLGQGPELLIRYENEEAVDDSQLPKDRFSAERLKGVDSTLKIQPAELGDSAVYLCASSPRVGAGVNEQFFGPGTRLTVL.

This clonotype was observed a few times. The chain recombines TRBV5-1 with TRBJ2-1; D is uncertain. CDR1 and CDR2 from the germline V gene are SGHRS and YFSETQ. Trimming removed 0 bases from V and 0 bases from J, with 13 bases in between. This CDR3 region has 17 residues. The CDR3 protein is CASSLAPTIRSYNEQFF. The CDR3 nucleotides are TGCGCCAGCAGCTTGGCCCCTACTATCCGCTCCTACAATGAGCAGTTCTTC.

The sample holds many counts of this clonotype. The chain is built from TRBV29-1 and TRBJ1-1; weak D call: TRBD1 (5 bases). The germline V gene encodes CDR1 SQVTM and CDR2 ANQGSEA. V was shortened by 6 bases and J by 3 bases, with 14 bases between the two germline ends. The CDR3 is 13 amino acids. CDR3 sequence (DNA): TGCAGCGTGGGGCGGGTGGGGGACACTGAAGCTTTCTTT. This codes for CSVGRVGDTEAFF. The full variable domain, rest sourced from reference TRBV29-1 and TRBJ1-1, is SAVISQKPSRDICQRGTSLTIQCQVDSQVTMMFWYRQQPGQSLTLIATANQGSEATYESGFVIDKFPISRPNLTFSTLTVSNMSPEDSSIYLCSVGRVGDTEAFFGQGTRLTVV.

This clonotype has more than one count but fewer than ten. The V gene is TRBV7-2, the J gene TRBJ1-2; D uncertain. CDR1 and CDR2 (germline): SGHTA, FQGNSA. CDR3 size: 13 residues. V lost 7 bases to trimming and J lost 7 bases, with 16 bases between them. CDR3 sequence (DNA): TGTGCCAGCACCTCGGCCTGGGTTCTTGGCTACACCTTC. As protein: CASTSAWVLGYTF.

This chain connects TRBV28 to TRBJ1-1; D is perhaps TRBD1 (5 bases). Per germline, CDR1 MDHEN and CDR2 SYDVKM. The CDR3 totals 12 residues. V was shortened by 2 bases and J by 11 bases, with 12 bases between the two germline ends. For the CDR3, the DNA is TGTGCCAGCAGTTTAAGGCAAGGGGACGCTTTCTTT. As protein: CASSLRQGDAFF. Looking up the rest from reference TRBV28 and TRBJ1-1 gives the full variable domain: DVKVTQSSRYLVKRTGEKVFLECVQDMDHENMFWYRQDPGLGLRLIYFSYDVKMKEKGDIPEGYSVSREKKERFSLILESASTNQTSMYLCASSLRQGDAFFGQGTRLTVV.

The chain carries TRBV6-5 and TRBJ2-7, with D perhaps being TRBD1 or TRBD2 (6 bases each). The CDR3 spans 14 residues. Germline CDR1 MNHEY, CDR2 SVGAGI. V was cut by 3 bases and J by 2 bases, with 11 bases left in between. The CDR3 is CASSYSGAPYEQYF. The CDR3 DNA reads TGTGCCAGCAGTTATTCGGGGGCCCCCTACGAGCAGTACTTC.

In the case of this clonotype: A clone one base away is much larger, so this may be a read error. A read error is likely, as this CDR3 ends without the conserved phenylalanine or tryptophan. This rearrangement joins TRBV4-3 to TRBJ2-7; no clear D gene. The length of the CDR3 is 14 residues. Germline assignment: CDR1 LGHNA and CDR2 YSLEER. Trimming took off 2 bases at V and 4 bases at J, with 12 bases between the two ends. Written as DNA, the CDR3 is TGCGCCAGCAGCCAACGGCAAGGGTCGTACGAGCAGTACTAC. Translated, it gives CASSQRQGSYEQYY.

A word on this clonotype: The junction and the germline gene differ at one end; a read error may be behind it. This chain links TRBV11-2 with TRBJ2-2; 8 positions match TRBD2. CDR3 length: 18 amino acids. CDR1 and CDR2 from the germline V gene are SGHAT and FQNNGV. CDR3: CTSIPSASRGGYTGELFF. The CDR3 DNA sequence: TGTACCAGCATCCCCTCCGCGAGTCGGGGGGGCTACACCGGGGAGCTGTTTTTT. Full variable domain (remainder filled in from reference TRBV11-2 and TRBJ2-2): EAGVAQSPRYKIIEKRQSVAFWCNPISGHATLYWYQQILGQGPKLLIQFQNNGVVDDSQLPKDRFSAERLKGVDSTLKIQPAKLEDSAVYLCTSIPSASRGGYTGELFFGEGSRLTVL.

This clonotype came up a few times. The chain recombines TRBV7-2 with TRBJ1-1; unclear D gene. The V gene lost 5 bases and the J gene lost 8 bases, with 15 bases spanning the gap. This CDR3 has 13 amino acids. Germline V gives CDR1 SGHTA, CDR2 FQGNSA. CDR3 loop: CASSPRRAGEAFF. As DNA, the CDR3 is TGTGCCAGCAGCCCGCGTAGAGCAGGAGAAGCTTTCTTT.

The CDR3 protein is CASGLGRDQPQHF. The CDR3 coding sequence is TGTGCCAGCGGACTAGGGCGGGATCAGCCCCAGCATTTT. The chain recombines TRBV2 with TRBJ1-5; D gene uncertain. From germline, CDR1 is SNHLY and CDR2 FYNNEI. The CDR3 consists of 13 residues. The V end was cut by 8 bases, the J end by 5 bases, with 13 bases between.

V usage is TRBV11-2 and J usage is TRBJ1-2; D is ambiguous. Deletions cut 3 bases from V and 0 bases from J, with 14 bases between. Germline assignment: CDR1 SGHAT and CDR2 FQNNGV. The CDR3 runs to 16 residues. CDR3 protein: CASSFGPTLANYGYTF. The CDR3 DNA is TGTGCCAGCAGCTTCGGGCCGACTCTAGCTAACTATGGCTACACCTTC.